This TCR beta chain emerged from a study of blood T cell repertoires in COVID-19 (dated by TCRdb to 2020 to 2021). Turning to the overall study: Collaborator samples came from the United States, Italy and Spain and covered acute and convalescent phases of COVID-19. Deeply sampled blood TCRbeta repertoires from subjects exposed to, actively infected with, or recovered from COVID-19 were included in the dataset. The material from the prospective study consisted of cDNA or gDNA derived from T cells, B-cell-depleted T cells, or PBMCs. A freely available public database, intended as a resource for researchers studying the immune response to SARS-CoV-2, is where the repertoires were released. The sample metadata nearly always contained a de-identified subject ID, COVID-19 status, age in years and sex. Samples were obtained from the ongoing ImmuneRACE study (first 160 participants) and from 1,254 subjects provided by 6 global collaborators. Where available, HLA class I and class II types were obtained from metadata supplied by the sample provider rather than from assay-based typing.

A word on this clone: Its binding antigen is unknown. Per-nucleotide qualities are absent, and no much larger clonotype sits a single base away.

TCRbeta CDR3 regions were amplified from genomic DNA using the immunoSEQ Assay, a bias-controlled multiplex PCR. The original methods were these. Within the assay, amplification of reference gene primers was used to estimate how many nucleated cells each sample contained. To quantify the absolute abundance of each unique TCRbeta CDR3 rearrangement, sequence reads were collapsed and filtered. For each sample, productive Simpson clonality was calculated as the square root of Simpson's diversity index across productive rearrangements. Here the immuneACCESS table is served through TCRdb, limited to in-frame sequences with V and J called. Missing clones are a known gap in these copies; in checked studies unresolved V genes cover under half, and the rest lacks a known reason. The DNA gave D and trimming, while V, J and clone size come from that table. The sample table contains around 120,000 clones; only one count was recorded for just over 85% of them. The ten largest clones take up 0.75% to 0.9% of the sample.

The CDR3 numbers 14 residues from cysteine through phenylalanine. Of all the DNA, just the CDR3 is kept, 42 bases in frame from base 1. V lost 7 bases and J lost 5 bases; the stretch between them is 14 bases long. Taken from the germline V gene, the CDR1 and CDR2 loops are SGHAT and FQNNGV. Results the study describes overall, beyond this receptor: How much clinical and demographic metadata was included differed by source and by participant, and the metadata was provided uncurated.

The collaborating institutions used their own protocols to collect whole blood in K2EDTA tubes. For TCRbeta analysis, collaborators shipped samples as frozen whole blood, isolated PBMCs, or DNA extracted from either of those sample types. This chain is built from TRBV11-2 and TRBJ2-2; no D segment can be confidently identified. This sequence was found in a woman in her fifties or sixties with active or convalescent COVID-19. Sequencing input: peripheral blood. The CDR3 region reads CASTEARSTGELFF. The sequenced DNA is TGTGCCAGCACCGAAGCGCGGTCGACCGGGGAGCTGTTTTTT. The variable domain in full, with residues beyond the CDR3 obtained from the reference TRBV11-2 and TRBJ2-2 genes, is EAGVAQSPRYKIIEKRQSVAFWCNPISGHATLYWYQQILGQGPKLLIQFQNNGVVDDSQLPKDRFSAERLKGVDSTLKIQPAKLEDSAVYLCASTEARSTGELFFGEGSRLTVL.